This T cell receptor (beta chain) was sequenced during a study of cytomegalovirus exposure and HLA in healthy donors (dated 2017 in TCRdb). About the study as a whole: The 650 to 750 repertoires of the first cohort and the roughly 120 validation repertoires were produced on the same platform, according to a later analysis. The study combined high-throughput TCR immunosequencing, statistical association of individual TCRs with disease status, and machine learning to predict cytomegalovirus infection status. The study was designed to test whether signatures of past pathogen exposure could be identified by cataloging public T cell receptors. Along with the roughly 700-subject first cohort, a separate validation cohort of over a hundred different subjects was used.

Libraries were prepared through the immunoSEQ multiplex PCR assay. For the original study's pipeline: A statistical classification framework was built to diagnose cytomegalovirus status from the catalog of TCR beta chain sequences. In TCRdb, the immuneACCESS table is reduced to in-frame sequences with V and J assigned. These tables do not hold every clone; where another copy was compared, an unresolved V gene accounts for under half, and the others remain unexplained. The DNA gave D and trimming, while V, J and clone size come from that table. The sample includes approximately 170,000 clones, with approximately 86% observed a single time. The leading ten clones occupy 2% to 2.5% of the sample. V is reduced by 2 bases and J by 0 bases, leaving a spacing of 7 bases between them. In the germline V gene (reference sequence), CDR1 corresponds to PRHDT and CDR2 to FYEKMQ. Its CDR3 holds 14 amino acids, cysteine through phenylalanine. Only the CDR3 portion is preserved as DNA: 42 bases, with reading frame beginning at the first base.

Concerning this clone: Its recognized antigen is unknown. No much larger clonotype is one base removed from it; base qualities were not supplied.

The donors belonged to the validation cohort of approximately 130 subjects, which was separate from the roughly 670-subject first cohort. General findings and caveats noted by the study authors: Three of the identified cytomegalovirus-associated TCR beta chains were confirmed in vitro to be specific for cytomegalovirus antigens. The study listed 164 TCR beta chains as associated with cytomegalovirus. While some public TCRs were present in many individuals, most TCR sequences turned up only very rarely across donors. All 120 or so repertoires were used to score co-occurrence in the validation cohort in a later analysis, because that analysis had no HLA typing for the cohort. Cytomegalovirus status was reported to be diagnosed by the classifier with high specificity and sensitivity in both the original and validation cohorts. Of the cluster scores, roughly 95% were above 0 in a later analysis, which found that TCRs clustered in the first cohort also tended to co-occur in the roughly 130 validation repertoires. The authors suggested that the approach could potentially be generalized to other disease states and immunological phenotypes.

Recombination linked TRBV13 to TRBJ2-5; the D region possibly corresponds to TRBD1 (5 bases align). The sequence was obtained from a young man in good health and CMV-seropositive. The sample comprised PBMCs. The nucleotide sequence reads as follows: TGTGCCAGCAGCTTAAAGGGGTACCAAGAGACCCAGTACTTC. Protein translation: CASSLKGYQETQYF.